The T cell receptor (beta chain) described here comes from a study of shared clonotypes between healthy human individuals. Measured with immunoSEQ multiplex PCR; TCRdb has only the in-frame clones, and not every one. The sample includes fewer than 650,000 clones, 75% to 85% of them seen just once. V was cut by 1 base and J by 9 bases, with 7 bases left in between. CDR1 is SGHAT and CDR2 is FQNNGV in the germline V gene. This CDR3 has 12 residues. The V call is TRBV11-2, the J call TRBJ2-1; D ambiguous. Input material: PBMCs. The receptor comes from a woman in her thirties or forties in good health. Some clones in this sample may be carry-over from other donors' samples. CDR3 coding DNA: TGTGCCAGCAGCTTAGGGGTAGCTGAGCAGTTCTTC. Translated: CASSLGVAEQFF.